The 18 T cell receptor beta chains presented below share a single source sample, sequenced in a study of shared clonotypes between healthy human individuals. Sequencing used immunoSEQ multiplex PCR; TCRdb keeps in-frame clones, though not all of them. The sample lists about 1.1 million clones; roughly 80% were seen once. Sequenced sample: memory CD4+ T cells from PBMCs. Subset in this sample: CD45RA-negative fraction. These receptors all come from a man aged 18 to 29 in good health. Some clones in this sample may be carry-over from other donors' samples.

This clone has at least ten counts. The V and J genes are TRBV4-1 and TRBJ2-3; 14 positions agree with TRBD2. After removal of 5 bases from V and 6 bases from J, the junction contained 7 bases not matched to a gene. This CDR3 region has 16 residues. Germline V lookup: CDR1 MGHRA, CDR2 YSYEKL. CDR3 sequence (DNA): TGCGCCAGCAGCACAGACCGACTAGCGGGGGGGGATACGCAGTATTTT. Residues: CASSTDRLAGGDTQYF.

CDR3 sequence: CASSSAGEGFTGELFF. CDR3 sequence (DNA): TGTGCCAGCAGCAGTGCCGGGGAAGGGTTCACCGGGGAGCTGTTTTTT. The chain joins TRBV11-2 to TRBJ2-2, with TRBD2 as a possible D gene (5 bases). The ends were cut back, 5 bases at V and 4 bases at J, with 17 bases in the middle. The germline CDR1 and CDR2 sequences are SGHAT and FQNNGV. The CDR3 totals 16 residues. The full variable domain, with the rest looked up from reference TRBV11-2 and TRBJ2-2, is EAGVAQSPRYKIIEKRQSVAFWCNPISGHATLYWYQQILGQGPKLLIQFQNNGVVDDSQLPKDRFSAERLKGVDSTLKIQPAKLEDSAVYLCASSSAGEGFTGELFFGEGSRLTVL.

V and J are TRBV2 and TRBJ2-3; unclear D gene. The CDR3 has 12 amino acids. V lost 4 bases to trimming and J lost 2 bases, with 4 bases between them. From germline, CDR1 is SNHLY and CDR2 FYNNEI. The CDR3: CASSVVTDTQYF. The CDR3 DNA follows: TGTGCCAGCAGTGTGGTCACAGATACGCAGTATTTT.

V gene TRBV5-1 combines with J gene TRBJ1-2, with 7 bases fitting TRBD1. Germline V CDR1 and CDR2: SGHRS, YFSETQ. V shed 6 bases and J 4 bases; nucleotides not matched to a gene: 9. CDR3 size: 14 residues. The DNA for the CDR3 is TGCGCCAGCACCCTCGCGACAGGGTCCTATGGCTACACCTTC. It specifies CASTLATGSYGYTF.

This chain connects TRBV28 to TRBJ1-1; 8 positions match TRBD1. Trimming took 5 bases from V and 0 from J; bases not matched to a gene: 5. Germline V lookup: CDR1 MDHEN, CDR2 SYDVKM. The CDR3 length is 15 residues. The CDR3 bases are TGTGCCAGCAGTGTAGGACAGGGTGTGAACACTGAAGCTTTCTTT. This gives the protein CASSVGQGVNTEAFF.

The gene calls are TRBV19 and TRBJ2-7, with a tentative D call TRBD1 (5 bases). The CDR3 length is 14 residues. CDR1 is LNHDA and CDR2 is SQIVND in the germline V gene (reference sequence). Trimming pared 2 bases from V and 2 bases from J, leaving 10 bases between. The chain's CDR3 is CASSIYAGPYEQYF. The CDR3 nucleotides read TGTGCCAGTAGTATATACGCAGGGCCCTACGAGCAGTACTTC.

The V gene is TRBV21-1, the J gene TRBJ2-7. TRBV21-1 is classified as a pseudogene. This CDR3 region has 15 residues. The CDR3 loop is CASSSPWKGPYEQYF. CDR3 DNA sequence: TGTGCCAGCAGCAGTCCATGGAAGGGTCCCTACGAGCAGTACTTC.

The CDR3 reads CASTEGPHRSYEQFF. The CDR3 DNA sequence: TGTGCCAGCACCGAAGGGCCCCATCGGTCATATGAGCAGTTCTTC. V is TRBV9 and J is TRBJ2-1; the D is unclear. The ends were cut back, 6 bases at V and 8 bases at J, with 21 bases in the middle. In germline, CDR1 is SGDLS, CDR2 YYNGEE. The CDR3 is 15 residues long.

The CDR3 DNA is TGTGCCAGCAGGATGACGGCCGGCTACGGGGAGCTGTTTTTT. Protein product: CASRMTAGYGELFF. The chain employs TRBV7-6 and TRBJ2-2; no firm D call. Trimming took off 6 bases at V and 7 bases at J, with 15 bases between the two ends. This CDR3 region has 14 residues. The germline CDR1 and CDR2 sequences are SGHVS and FNYEAQ.

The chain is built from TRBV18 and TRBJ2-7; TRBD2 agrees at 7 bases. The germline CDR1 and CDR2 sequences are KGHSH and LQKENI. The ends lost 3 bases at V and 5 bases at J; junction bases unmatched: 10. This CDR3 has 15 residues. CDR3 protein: CASSPSLGLADEQYF. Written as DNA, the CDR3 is TGTGCCAGCTCACCGTCTCTCGGGCTAGCGGACGAGCAGTACTTC.

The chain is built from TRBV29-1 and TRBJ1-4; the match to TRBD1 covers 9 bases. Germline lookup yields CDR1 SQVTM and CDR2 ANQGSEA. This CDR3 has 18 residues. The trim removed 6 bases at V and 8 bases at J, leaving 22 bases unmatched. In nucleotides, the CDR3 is TGCAGCGTCCGAGGGGTTGGACAGGGGCCTGACCCGGGAGAAAAACTGTTTTTT. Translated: CSVRGVGQGPDPGEKLFF.

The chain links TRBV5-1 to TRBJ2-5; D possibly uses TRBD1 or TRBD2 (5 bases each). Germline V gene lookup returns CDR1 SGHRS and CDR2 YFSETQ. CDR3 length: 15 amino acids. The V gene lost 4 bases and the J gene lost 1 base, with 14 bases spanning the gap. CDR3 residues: CASSKDPGSQETQYF. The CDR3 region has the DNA TGCGCCAGCAGCAAAGACCCAGGGAGCCAAGAGACCCAGTACTTC. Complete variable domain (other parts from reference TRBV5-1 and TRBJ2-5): KAGVTQTPRYLIKTRGQQVTLSCSPISGHRSVSWYQQTPGQGLQFLFEYFSETQRNKGNFPGRFSGRQFSNSRSEMNVSTLELGDSALYLCASSKDPGSQETQYFGPGTRLLVL.

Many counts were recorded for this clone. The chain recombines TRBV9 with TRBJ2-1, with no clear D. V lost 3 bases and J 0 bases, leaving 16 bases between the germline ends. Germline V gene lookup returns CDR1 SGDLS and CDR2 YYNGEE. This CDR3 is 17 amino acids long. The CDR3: CASSALPDSRSYNEQFF. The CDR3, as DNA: TGTGCCAGCAGCGCACTCCCCGACTCTCGCTCCTACAATGAGCAGTTCTTC.

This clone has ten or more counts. The CDR3 here is CASSEVEYSNQPQHF. The CDR3 nucleotides read TGTGCCAGCAGTGAAGTAGAATATAGCAATCAGCCCCAGCATTTT. The chain recombines TRBV2 with TRBJ1-5; D not resolved. This CDR3 region has 15 residues. Trimming shortened V by 1 base and J by 0 bases, and 7 bases separated the two germline ends. Germline V CDR1 and CDR2: SNHLY, FYNNEI.

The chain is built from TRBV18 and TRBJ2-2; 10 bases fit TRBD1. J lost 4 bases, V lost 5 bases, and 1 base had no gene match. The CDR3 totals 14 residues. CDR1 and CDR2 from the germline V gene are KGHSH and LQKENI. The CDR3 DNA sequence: TGTGCCAGCTCAGACAGGGGGCGCACCGGGGAGCTGTTTTTT. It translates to CASSDRGRTGELFF.

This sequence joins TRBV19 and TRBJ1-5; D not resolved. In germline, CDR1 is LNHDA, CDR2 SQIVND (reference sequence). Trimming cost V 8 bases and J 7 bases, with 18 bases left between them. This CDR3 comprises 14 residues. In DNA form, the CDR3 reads TGTGCCAGTCATACGGACCATTACGGGCAGCCCCAGCATTTT. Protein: CASHTDHYGQPQHF.

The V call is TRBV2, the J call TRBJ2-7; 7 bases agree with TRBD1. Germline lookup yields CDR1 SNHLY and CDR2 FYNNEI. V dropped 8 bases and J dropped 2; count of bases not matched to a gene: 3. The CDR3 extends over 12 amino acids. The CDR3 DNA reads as TGTGCCAGCCGGGACAGAACCTACGAGCAGTACTTC. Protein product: CASRDRTYEQYF.

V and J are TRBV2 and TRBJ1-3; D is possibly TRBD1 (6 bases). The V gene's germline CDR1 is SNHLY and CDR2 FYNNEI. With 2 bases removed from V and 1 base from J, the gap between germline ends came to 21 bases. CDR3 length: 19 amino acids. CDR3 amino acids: CASSELPQGRGLSGNTIYF. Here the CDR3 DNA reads TGTGCCAGCAGTGAACTCCCCCAGGGGAGAGGGCTATCTGGAAACACCATATATTTT. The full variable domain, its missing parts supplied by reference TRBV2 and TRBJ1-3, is EPEVTQTPSHQVTQMGQEVILRCVPISNHLYFYWYRQILGQKVEFLVSFYNNEISEKSEIFDDQFSVERPDGSNFTLKIRSTKLEDSAMYFCASSELPQGRGLSGNTIYFGEGSWLTVV.